The 31 T cell receptor beta chains below come from one sample, sequenced in a study of regulatory T cells in long-lasting Graves disease. Time point here: newly diagnosed GD, antithyroid drugs for less than 3 months. After RNA was extracted from PBMCs, the TCR library was made from it. To make TCR beta libraries, researchers used iRepertoire HTBI primers and Arm-PCR of CDR3 regions. Each CDR3 protein is one row after TCRdb ran MiXCR on the multiplex PCR reads. The sample contains under 700,000 distinct CDR3 sequences, about 15% of which appear only once. The sample was also reused in another study, on T cells in Graves' hyperthyroidism and ophthalmopathy.

The specimen was peripheral blood mononuclear cells (PBMCs), collected at new diagnosis, from a patient treated with antithyroid drugs. Source of these receptors: a woman aged 40 to 65 with Graves disease.

This clonotype was detected many times. The V and J genes are TRBV30 and TRBJ1-1; no clear D. The length of the CDR3 is 12 residues. CDR1 and CDR2 from the germline V gene are GTSNPN and SVGIG (reference sequence). V lost 3 bases and J 7 bases, leaving 12 bases between the germline ends. This chain's CDR3 is CAWSLLRVEAFF. The DNA for the CDR3 is TGTGCCTGGAGCCTATTGAGGGTTGAAGCTTTCTTT. Together with reference TRBV30 and TRBJ1-1, the CDR3 gives the full variable domain: SQTIHQWPATLVQPVGSPLSLECTVEGTSNPNLYWYRQAAGRGLQLLFYSVGIGQISSEVPQNLSASRPQDRQFILSSKKLLLSDSGFYLCAWSLLRVEAFFGQGTRLTVV.

Ten or more counts support this clonotype. The genes are TRBV5-1 and TRBJ2-3; D not resolved. The CDR3 totals 13 residues. Germline CDR1 SGHRS, CDR2 YFSETQ. Trimming took off 7 bases at V and 4 bases at J, with 13 bases between the two ends. CDR3 DNA: TGCGCCAGCGCCTCCACCTCTGCAGATACGCAGTATTTT. This gives the protein CASASTSADTQYF. The variable domain in full, completed from reference TRBV5-1 and TRBJ2-3, reads KAGVTQTPRYLIKTRGQQVTLSCSPISGHRSVSWYQQTPGQGLQFLFEYFSETQRNKGNFPGRFSGRQFSNSRSEMNVSTLELGDSALYLCASASTSADTQYFGPGTRLTVL.

The J gene is TRBJ2-3, the V gene TRBV7-8; the D is unclear. The V and J ends lost 4 bases and 0 bases respectively, with 8 bases between them. This CDR3 region has 14 residues. The V gene's germline CDR1 is SGHVS and CDR2 FQNEAQ. The CDR3 DNA follows: TGTGCCAGCAGCTACTTAAAAAGCACAGATACGCAGTATTTT. Encoded protein: CASSYLKSTDTQYF.

This clonotype was seen repeatedly, ten times or more. The chain recombines TRBV6-2 or TRBV6-3 with TRBJ2-5; 9 bases agree with TRBD2. Per the germline V gene, CDR1 is MNHEY and CDR2 is SVGEGT. Losses at the gene ends were 9 bases for V and 5 bases for J; bases not matched to a gene: 7. CDR3 length: 13 amino acids. CDR3 nucleotide sequence: TGTGCCAGAAGCGGGGGGCCCGGGGAGACCCAGTACTTC. Protein: CARSGGPGETQYF.

This clonotype was detected many times. The chain carries TRBV3-1 and TRBJ2-7; D possibly corresponds to TRBD2 (7 bases). The V end lost 3 bases, the J end lost 0 bases, and 12 bases lay between the germline ends. The CDR3 runs to 15 residues. Per germline, CDR1 LGHDT and CDR2 YNNKEL (reference sequence). CDR3 in DNA: TGTGCCAGCAGCCAGGGGGGGCTCAGCTCCTACGAGCAGTACTTC. Amino acid sequence: CASSQGGLSSYEQYF.

The table lists this clonotype with many counts. This chain uses TRBV6-5 with TRBJ2-3; possibly TRBD1 or TRBD2 for D (5 bases each). Germline CDR1 and CDR2: MNHEY and SVGAGI. Trimming cost V 5 bases and J 0 bases, with 24 bases left between them. This CDR3 region has 19 residues. CDR3 amino acids: CASSNSIRDEFPSTDTQYF. The CDR3 DNA sequence: TGTGCCAGCAGTAATTCGATCCGGGACGAATTTCCTAGCACAGATACGCAGTATTTT.

The genes are TRBV5-1 and TRBJ2-2, with 10 bases that match TRBD2. The length of the CDR3 is 15 residues. Germline-derived CDR1 and CDR2 are SGHRS and YFSETQ. Trimming cost V 3 bases and J 7 bases; bases outside gene matches: 6. In nucleotides, the CDR3 is TGCGCCAGCAGCTCCCGACTAGCGGGCGACGGGGAGCTGTTTTTT. It encodes CASSSRLAGDGELFF.

The chain employs TRBV5-1 and TRBJ2-2; the match to TRBD1 covers 7 bases. From germline, CDR1 is SGHRS and CDR2 YFSETQ. There are 16 residues in the CDR3. The trim removed 3 bases at V and 1 base at J, leaving 6 bases unmatched. The CDR3 here is CASSWGQLMNTGELFF. CDR3 in DNA: TGCGCCAGCAGCTGGGGACAGCTCATGAACACCGGGGAGCTGTTTTTT.

The chain carries TRBV20-1 and TRBJ2-5, with D hard to call. The CDR3 has 14 amino acids. The V and J ends lost 5 bases and 1 base respectively, with 14 bases between them. Germline assignment: CDR1 DFQATT and CDR2 SNEGSKA (reference sequence). The CDR3 loop is CSALPQPSQETQYF. The CDR3 DNA reads as TGCAGTGCTTTACCACAGCCTTCCCAAGAGACCCAGTACTTC.

This clonotype was recorded a few times. This chain links TRBV7-9 with TRBJ1-1; 7 nucleotides line up with TRBD1. The V and J ends lost 1 base and 6 bases, in that order; junction bases with no gene match: 11. Germline V gene lookup returns CDR1 SEHNR and CDR2 FQNEAQ (reference sequence). This CDR3 comprises 16 residues. The CDR3 is CASSLVSRQGVSEAFF. DNA of the CDR3: TGTGCCAGCAGCTTAGTGTCGAGACAGGGCGTATCTGAAGCTTTCTTT.

This clonotype was seen at least ten times. The CDR3 is CASSQGAGGPNYGYTF. The DNA of the CDR3 is TGCGCCAGCAGCCAAGGAGCAGGGGGGCCGAACTATGGCTACACCTTC. This chain joins TRBV4-1 and TRBJ1-2; TRBD1 agrees at 7 bases. Looked up from germline, CDR1 is MGHRA and CDR2 is YSYEKL. The J segment lost 2 bases and the V segment lost 1 base, leaving 7 bases of the junction unmatched. CDR3 length: 16 amino acids.

The rearrangement uses TRBV5-1 and TRBJ2-2; D may match TRBD1 or TRBD2 (5 bases each). Germline V gene lookup returns CDR1 SGHRS and CDR2 YFSETQ. Trimming took 1 base from V and 4 from J, leaving 11 bases between them. CDR3 length equals 15 residues. CDR3 sequence: CASSLFPGSTGELFF. DNA of the CDR3: TGCGCCAGCAGCTTGTTTCCAGGGAGCACCGGGGAGCTGTTTTTT.

The J gene is TRBJ1-4, the V gene TRBV11-3; 9 bases match TRBD1. The CDR3 has 15 residues. CDR1 is SGHNT, CDR2 YENEEA, per germline. The junction had 8 bases not matched to a gene; V was cut back by 6 bases and J by 6 bases. CDR3 nucleotides: TGTGCCAGCAGGTCGACGACAGGGGGTTATGAAAAACTGTTTTTT. Translating gives CASRSTTGGYEKLFF.

V gene TRBV27 combines with J gene TRBJ2-2; 7 bases align to TRBD1. The CDR3 length is 13 residues. Germline CDR1 MNHEY, CDR2 SMNVEV (reference sequence). V trimming: 4 bases; J trimming: 7 bases; junction bases outside the gene matches: 3. The CDR3 loop is CASSSYRGGELFF. The CDR3 region has the DNA TGTGCCAGCAGTTCCTACAGGGGCGGGGAGCTGTTTTTT.

With respect to this clonotype: A much larger clone lies a single base off, so this may be a read error. The conserved phenylalanine or tryptophan is not found at the CDR3 terminus, so this likely reflects a read error. The chain uses TRBV2 and TRBJ1-4; D gene uncertain. Trimming removed 6 bases from V and 4 bases from J, with 12 bases in between. The CDR3 has 14 residues. Per the germline V gene, CDR1 is SNHLY and CDR2 is FYNNEI. CDR3 nucleotides: TGTGCCAGCAGGGGGTACGGAGGTAATGAAAAACTGTTTCTT. This sequence encodes CASRGYGGNEKLFL.

This clonotype was seen ten or more times. This CDR3 reads CASSEATGARTEAFF. In DNA, the CDR3 is TGTGCCAGCAGTGAAGCGACAGGGGCGAGGACTGAAGCTTTCTTT. The chain uses TRBV6-1 and TRBJ1-1, with 8 bases fitting TRBD1. J was trimmed by 5 bases and V by 0 bases; bases with no gene match: 5. CDR1 and CDR2 (germline): MNHNS, SASEGT. The CDR3 totals 15 residues.

This clonotype was detected only a few times. The CDR3, as DNA: TGTGCCAGCAGCCGGAGACAGGGAGAGACCCAGTACTTC. This sequence encodes CASSRRQGETQYF. The chain carries TRBV7-3 and TRBJ2-5; TRBD1 matches 7 bases. This CDR3 spans 13 amino acids. Trimming cost V 5 bases and J 4 bases; bases outside gene matches: 4. Germline V gives CDR1 SGHTA, CDR2 FQGTGA.

The chain carries TRBV19 and TRBJ1-5; the D is unclear. Trimming shortened V by 7 bases and J by 0 bases, and 13 bases separated the two germline ends. The CDR3 spans 15 residues. The germline V gene encodes CDR1 LNHDA and CDR2 SQIVND (reference sequence). CDR3 sequence reads: CASNSGRNSNQPQHF. The CDR3 nucleotides are TGTGCCAGTAATTCAGGCCGAAATAGCAATCAGCCCCAGCATTTT.

This clonotype was found many times. The chain carries TRBV19 and TRBJ2-1, with 7 bases aligning to TRBD1. The J segment lost 2 bases and the V segment lost 3 bases, leaving 4 bases of the junction unmatched. The V gene's germline CDR1 is LNHDA and CDR2 SQIVND (reference sequence). This CDR3 spans 15 amino acids. CDR3 amino acids: CASSIRQGPYNEQFF. CDR3 DNA sequence: TGTGCCAGTAGTATTCGACAGGGACCCTACAATGAGCAGTTCTTC.

The V call is TRBV10-3, the J call TRBJ2-2; 8 bases are a match to TRBD1. The CDR3 runs to 15 residues. Germline V gene data show CDR1 as ENHRY and CDR2 as SYGVKD. With 8 bases clipped from V and 3 bases from J, the junction kept 8 bases outside the gene matches. This CDR3 reads CAIASTGGYTGELFF. The CDR3 DNA follows: TGTGCCATCGCAAGTACAGGGGGTTACACCGGGGAGCTGTTTTTT.

This clonotype has at least ten counts. The J gene is TRBJ2-3, the V gene TRBV28, with TRBD2 as a possible D gene (7 bases). Trimming removed 7 bases from V and 2 bases from J, with 19 bases in between. CDR1 and CDR2 from the germline V gene are MDHEN and SYDVKM. This CDR3 has 16 amino acids. The CDR3, as DNA: TGTGCCAGCATTGACGCGGGGGCGCGGGACACAGATACGCAGTATTTT. Amino acid sequence: CASIDAGARDTDTQYF. Full variable domain (outside the CDR3, taken from reference TRBV28 and TRBJ2-3): DVKVTQSSRYLVKRTGEKVFLECVQDMDHENMFWYRQDPGLGLRLIYFSYDVKMKEKGDIPEGYSVSREKKERFSLILESASTNQTSMYLCASIDAGARDTDTQYFGPGTRLTVL.

The CDR3 loop reads CASSPQGVDTQYF. CDR3 in DNA: TGTGCCAGCAGCCCCCAGGGTGTAGATACGCAGTATTTT. V usage is TRBV11-2 and J usage is TRBJ2-3; TRBD1 might be the D (5 bases). V shed 5 bases and J shed 5 bases, with 11 bases lying between them. The CDR3 runs to 13 residues. The germline CDR1 and CDR2 sequences are SGHAT and FQNNGV.

Comments on this clonotype: It may be a read error: a sequence one base away is much more abundant. The V and J genes are TRBV6-5 and TRBJ1-5, with D possibly being TRBD1 (5 bases). The CDR3 contains 17 residues. CDR1 is MNHEY and CDR2 is SVGAGI in the germline V gene. The CDR3 protein is CASSYTPGTYSNQPRHF. CDR3 coding DNA: TGTGCCAGCAGTTACACTCCGGGGACTTATAGCAATCAGCCCCGGCATTTT.

The J gene is TRBJ1-6, the V gene TRBV7-3; 8 bases match TRBD1. The V segment lost 5 bases and the J segment 7 bases; nucleotides outside the gene matches: 28. Germline V gives CDR1 SGHTA, CDR2 FQGTGA. This CDR3 spans 22 amino acids. The CDR3 DNA reads as TGTGCCAGCAGCCAACTTAAGGGGGGATTGGACAGGGTATCTATGGGGAATTCACCCCTCCACTTT. Protein product: CASSQLKGGLDRVSMGNSPLHF.

This clonotype was counted a few times. The rearrangement links TRBV12-5 to TRBJ2-2, with 8 nucleotides matching TRBD2. CDR1 is LGHNT and CDR2 is FRNRAP in the germline V gene. This CDR3 has 16 amino acids. Trimming cost V 2 bases and J 6 bases; bases outside gene matches: 8. CDR3 sequence: CASGLRTGGFAGELFF. The CDR3 DNA reads as TGTGCTAGTGGTTTGAGAACGGGGGGGTTTGCCGGGGAGCTGTTTTTT.

This clonotype occurred a few times. This rearrangement joins TRBV7-6 to TRBJ2-2; 7 bases are shared with TRBD2. Trimming cost V 1 base and J 0 bases; bases outside gene matches: 5. The CDR3 consists of 17 residues. The V gene's germline CDR1 is SGHVS and CDR2 FNYEAQ. The CDR3 loop reads CASSLGRGDANTGELFF. The DNA for the CDR3 is TGTGCCAGCAGCTTAGGCCGGGGGGACGCGAACACCGGGGAGCTGTTTTTT.

This clonotype was seen repeatedly, ten times or more. The chain recombines TRBV3-1 with TRBJ1-2; a weak D match, TRBD1 (5 bases). V was pared by 7 bases and J by 6 bases, with 18 bases between. This CDR3 is 14 amino acids long. CDR1 and CDR2 (germline): LGHDT, YNNKEL (reference sequence). CDR3 protein: CASTHFDSSDGYTF. The DNA of the CDR3 is TGTGCCAGCACCCATTTCGACAGCTCGGATGGCTACACCTTC.

In this sample, this clonotype turned up many times. This chain connects TRBV5-1 to TRBJ1-1; 9 bases line up with TRBD1. Germline assignment: CDR1 SGHRS and CDR2 YFSETQ. This CDR3 spans 17 amino acids. V shed 3 bases, J shed 4 bases, and the junction held 13 bases outside the gene matches. In nucleotides, the CDR3 is TGCGCCAGCAGCTCAGTCCCGGGACAGGGAGGGAGCACTGAAGCTTTCTTT. It encodes CASSSVPGQGGSTEAFF.

This clonotype was observed many times. The chain couples TRBV24-1 to TRBJ2-3, with 7 bases aligning to TRBD2. Germline V CDR1 and CDR2: KGHDR, SFDVKD. The CDR3 length is 14 residues. Losses at the gene ends were 3 bases for V and 3 bases for J; bases not matched to a gene: 2. CDR3 protein: CATSDRGLTDTQYF. CDR3 in DNA: TGTGCCACCAGTGATAGGGGACTAACAGATACGCAGTATTTT.

A note on this clonotype: A much larger clone lies a single base off, so this may be a read error. This chain connects TRBV7-9 to TRBJ1-1, with unresolved D. The germline V gene encodes CDR1 SEHNR and CDR2 FQNEAQ (reference sequence). The CDR3 is 14 residues long. The CDR3 bases are TGTGCCAGCAGCGCAGTTGGGGAGAACACTGAAGCTTCCTTT. It codes for CASSAVGENTEASF.

This clonotype was observed many times. The chain recombines TRBV7-9 with TRBJ1-1; D gene uncertain. The CDR3 runs 11 residues. CDR1 is SEHNR, CDR2 FQNEAQ, per germline (reference sequence). The V end was cut by 7 bases, the J end by 7 bases, with 10 bases between. The CDR3 protein is CASKRAGEAFF. CDR3 nucleotides: TGTGCCAGCAAACGGGCGGGTGAAGCTTTCTTT. The variable domain in full, with the rest retrieved from reference TRBV7-9 and TRBJ1-1, is DTGVSQNPRHKITKRGQNVTFRCDPISEHNRLYWYRQTLGQGPEFLTYFQNEAQLEKSRLLSDRFSAERPKGSFSTLEIQRTEQGDSAMYLCASKRAGEAFFGQGTRLTVV.